A single sample gave rise to the 27 T cell receptor beta chains below, sequenced in a study of shared clonotypes between healthy human individuals. Profiled with immunoSEQ multiplex PCR; TCRdb holds only in-frame clones, not every one. The table shows around 2.1 million clones, with 95% occurring only once. Material: naive CD4+ T cells sorted from blood. The subset is: CD45RA+ positively selected. The source is a man aged 18 to 30 in good health.

The chain combines TRBV9 with TRBJ2-3; 8 bases agree with TRBD2. Germline CDR1 is SGDLS and CDR2 is YYNGEE. Losses at the gene ends were 0 bases for V and 1 base for J; bases not matched to a gene: 4. The CDR3 consists of 16 residues. The CDR3 reads CASSVDPAGGTDTQYF. The CDR3 DNA sequence: TGTGCCAGCAGCGTAGATCCAGCGGGGGGCACAGATACGCAGTATTTT.

This sequence joins TRBV10-3 and TRBJ2-3; 11 nucleotides line up with TRBD2. Germline lookup yields CDR1 ENHRY and CDR2 SYGVKD. The V gene end was trimmed by 4 bases and the J gene end by 3 bases; junction bases not matched to a gene: 6. The CDR3 has 16 amino acids. CDR3 coding DNA: TGTGCCATCAGTGGGGTAGCGGGAGGGCAGACAGATACGCAGTATTTT. Its protein product is CAISGVAGGQTDTQYF.

The J gene is TRBJ2-3, the V gene TRBV7-9, with 7 bases aligning to TRBD2. This CDR3 is 19 amino acids long. With V trimmed by 5 bases and J by 2 bases, 19 bases remained unmatched. The germline gives CDR1 SEHNR, CDR2 FQNEAQ (reference sequence). CDR3 loop: CASSTRGAGNIPITDTQYF. The CDR3 DNA is TGTGCCAGCAGCACCCGCGGAGCGGGAAATATCCCAATCACAGATACGCAGTATTTT.

V usage is TRBV5-7 and J usage is TRBJ2-1, with D maybe TRBD1 (5 bases). TRBV5-7 falls under the ORF class, with uncertain function. The CDR3 runs to 14 residues. Trimming pared 2 bases from V and 6 bases from J, leaving 12 bases between. In nucleotides, the CDR3 is TGTGCCAGCAGCTTCTGGACATCGATCAATGAGCAGTTCTTC. Its protein is CASSFWTSINEQFF.

The CDR3 here is CASSDAGTGSYGYTF. CDR3 nucleotide sequence: TGTGCCAGCAGTGATGCCGGGACAGGGTCCTATGGCTACACCTTC. This sequence joins TRBV28 and TRBJ1-2, with 9 nucleotides matching TRBD1. The ends lost 5 bases at V and 4 bases at J; junction bases unmatched: 8. The CDR3 contains 15 residues. Germline V gene sequence: CDR1 MDHEN, CDR2 SYDVKM.

The chain recombines TRBV5-6 with TRBJ1-5, with a tentative D call TRBD1 (6 bases). This CDR3 is built from 16 residues. The germline V gene has CDR1 SGHDT and CDR2 YYEEEE. Trimming shortened V by 3 bases and J by 5 bases, and 18 bases separated the two germline ends. This CDR3 reads CASSSRSTGSHQPQHF. Here the CDR3 DNA reads TGTGCCAGCAGCTCCCGATCAACAGGGAGCCATCAGCCCCAGCATTTT.

The V call is TRBV14, the J call TRBJ2-7, with 11 bases fitting TRBD2. Germline V lookup: CDR1 SGHDN, CDR2 FVKESK. The CDR3 sequence is 16 residues long. V lost 5 bases, J lost 4 bases, and 10 bases stayed unmatched. Here the CDR3 reads CASSDRLAGKGYEQYF. The DNA of the CDR3 is TGTGCCAGCAGCGATCGACTAGCGGGAAAGGGATACGAGCAGTACTTC.

The V call is TRBV2, the J call TRBJ2-7, with TRBD2 identical over 11 bases. CDR1 and CDR2 from the germline V gene are SNHLY and FYNNEI. CDR3 size: 21 residues. The ends lost 6 bases at V and 2 bases at J; junction bases unmatched: 24. CDR3 nucleotides: TGTGCCAGCAGCGGGACAGGGATTTCCGCCGGGACTAGCGGTTTGCCCTACGAGCAGTACTTC. Translated: CASSGTGISAGTSGLPYEQYF.

The V call is TRBV9, the J call TRBJ1-6, with 8 bases matching TRBD1. After removal of 1 base from V and 10 bases from J, the junction contained 4 bases not matched to a gene. CDR1 and CDR2 (germline): SGDLS, YYNGEE. The CDR3 sequence is 14 residues long. The CDR3 nucleotides are TGTGCCAGCAGCGTACTAGGACAGGGCTCACCCCTCCACTTT. It codes for CASSVLGQGSPLHF. Complete variable domain (other parts from reference TRBV9 and TRBJ1-6): DSGVTQTPKHLITATGQRVTLRCSPRSGDLSVYWYQQSLDQGLQFLIQYYNGEERAKGNILERFSAQQFPDLHSELNLSSLELGDSALYFCASSVLGQGSPLHFGNGTRLTVT.

The chain combines TRBV19 with TRBJ2-3, with 8 bases identical to TRBD2. This CDR3 comprises 14 residues. J lost 2 bases, V lost 8 bases, and 6 bases had no gene match. Germline V lookup: CDR1 LNHDA, CDR2 SQIVND (reference sequence). The CDR3 region is CASGRGGHTDTQYF. For the CDR3, the DNA is TGTGCCAGTGGCCGGGGGGGGCACACAGATACGCAGTATTTT.

With regard to this clone: The sample has other DNA sequences that encode this CDR3 too. The J gene is TRBJ2-3, the V gene TRBV5-1; D might be TRBD2 (5 bases). Germline V gene data show CDR1 as SGHRS and CDR2 as YFSETQ. CDR3 size: 13 residues. V was cut by 1 base and J by 4 bases, with 7 bases left in between. CDR3 region: CASSLRGADTQYF. The DNA for the CDR3 is TGCGCCAGCAGCTTGCGGGGAGCAGATACGCAGTATTTT.

The rearrangement uses TRBV7-2 and TRBJ2-5; tentatively, D is TRBD1 (6 bases). V was shortened by 6 bases and J by 5 bases, with 13 bases between the two germline ends. This CDR3 comprises 13 residues. CDR1 SGHTA and CDR2 FQGNSA come from the germline V gene. In nucleotides, the CDR3 is TGTGCCAGCAGTACAGGGCCCCGGGAGACCCAGTACTTC. This translates into CASSTGPRETQYF.

The chain recombines TRBV7-2 with TRBJ2-3, with D maybe TRBD2 (5 bases). Trimming removed 6 bases at V and 5 bases at J, with 12 bases between. The CDR3 runs 13 residues. Germline V gene lookup returns CDR1 SGHTA and CDR2 FQGNSA. CDR3: CASSQRTVDTQYF. CDR3 DNA sequence: TGTGCCAGCAGTCAACGGACTGTAGATACGCAGTATTTT.

The chain recombines TRBV5-1 with TRBJ1-6, with D hard to call. With 5 bases removed from V and 0 bases from J, the gap between germline ends came to 12 bases. This CDR3 has 16 residues. CDR1 and CDR2 from the germline V gene are SGHRS and YFSETQ. In nucleotides, the CDR3 is TGCGCCAGCAGGGACGCGGCCAGCTCCTATAATTCACCCCTCCACTTT. Translating it yields CASRDAASSYNSPLHF.

This clone came up a few times. The sample carries other DNA sequences with the same CDR3. As DNA, the CDR3 is TGTGCCAGTAGTATAGGGACAGGGACCTACGAGCAGTACTTC. Its translation is CASSIGTGTYEQYF. The V call is TRBV19, the J call TRBJ2-7, with 8 bases matching TRBD1. Trimming took 1 base from V and 2 from J; bases not matched to a gene: 1. The CDR3 is 14 amino acids. CDR1 is LNHDA and CDR2 is SQIVND in the germline V gene (reference sequence).

The V call is TRBV18, the J call TRBJ1-1, with D maybe TRBD1 (5 bases). The germline CDR1 and CDR2 sequences are KGHSH and LQKENI. The CDR3 has 14 amino acids. Between the trimmed V and J ends, which lost 4 bases and 1 base, there was a span of 10 bases. CDR3 coding DNA: TGTGCCAGCTCACAAAACCAGGGGAACACTGAAGCTTTCTTT. It encodes CASSQNQGNTEAFF. The whole variable domain, filled in from reference TRBV18 and TRBJ1-1, reads NAGVMQNPRHLVRRRGQEARLRCSPMKGHSHVYWYRQLPEEGLKFMVYLQKENIIDESGMPKERFSAEFPKEGPSILRIQQVVRGDSAAYFCASSQNQGNTEAFFGQGTRLTVV.

V is TRBV5-6 and J is TRBJ1-2; D may be TRBD1 (6 bases). CDR1 and CDR2 from the germline V gene are SGHDT and YYEEEE. The germline V and J ends were trimmed by 1 base and 3 bases, with 16 bases remaining between them. This CDR3 is built from 16 residues. The CDR3 region is CASSLTGNEIDYGYTF. For the CDR3, the DNA is TGTGCCAGCAGCTTGACAGGGAACGAAATAGACTATGGCTACACCTTC.

The CDR3 spells CASSLGARSPLHF. Written as DNA, the CDR3 is TGTGCCAGCAGCTTGGGGGCGCGGTCACCCCTCCACTTT. V usage is TRBV11-1 and J usage is TRBJ1-6, with D possibly TRBD1 on 6 matching bases. Per germline, CDR1 SGHAT and CDR2 FQDESV (reference sequence). The CDR3 consists of 13 residues. V was pared by 3 bases and J by 10 bases, with 10 bases between.

The chain links TRBV4-3 to TRBJ2-2; no firm D call. The CDR3 spans 14 residues. Trimming left V 5 bases short and J 4 bases short, with 11 bases between. Germline lookup yields CDR1 LGHNA and CDR2 YSLEER. CDR3: CASSYDLPTGELFF. CDR3 coding DNA: TGCGCCAGCAGCTACGACTTACCCACCGGGGAGCTGTTTTTT.

The genes are TRBV5-6 and TRBJ2-7, with 8 bases matching TRBD2. V was pared by 5 bases and J by 0 bases, with 4 bases of the junction left unmatched. From germline, CDR1 is SGHDT and CDR2 YYEEEE. The CDR3 length is 14 residues. The CDR3 DNA reads as TGTGCCAGCAGAACTAGCGGTAGCTCCTACGAGCAGTACTTC. Translating it yields CASRTSGSSYEQYF.

The rearrangement uses TRBV7-9 and TRBJ1-6; TRBD1 is a possible D gene (6 bases). With 5 bases removed from V and 8 bases from J, the gap between germline ends came to 22 bases. The CDR3 is 17 residues long. Germline CDR1 is SEHNR and CDR2 is FQNEAQ (reference sequence). This CDR3 reads CASSRTLGGRGDSPLHF. CDR3 DNA sequence: TGTGCCAGCAGCCGCACTTTGGGGGGCCGGGGCGATTCACCCCTCCACTTT.

This rearrangement joins TRBV19 to TRBJ2-4; weak D call: TRBD1 (5 bases). The CDR3 runs to 15 residues. Trimming left V 7 bases short and J 6 bases short, with 19 bases between. Germline V gene data show CDR1 as LNHDA and CDR2 as SQIVND (reference sequence). CDR3 sequence reads: CASNRGLGRGNIQYF. The CDR3 coding sequence is TGTGCCAGTAATCGAGGTCTAGGAAGGGGAAACATTCAGTACTTC. Looking up the rest from reference TRBV19 and TRBJ2-4 gives the full variable domain: DGGITQSPKYLFRKEGQNVTLSCEQNLNHDAMYWYRQDPGQGLRLIYYSQIVNDFQKGDIAEGYSVSREKKESFPLTVTSAQKNPTAFYLCASNRGLGRGNIQYFGAGTRLSVL.

The V and J genes are TRBV5-1 and TRBJ1-1; 9 bases align to TRBD1. Unmatched junction bases numbered 9, after V lost 1 base and J lost 8 bases. Germline lookup yields CDR1 SGHRS and CDR2 YFSETQ. The CDR3 sequence is 15 residues long. The CDR3 here is CASSLSPTGGGEAFF. In DNA form, the CDR3 reads TGCGCCAGCAGCTTGAGCCCTACAGGGGGCGGGGAAGCTTTCTTT.

The rearrangement links TRBV5-1 to TRBJ1-4; D is unclear. Germline values: CDR1 SGHRS, CDR2 YFSETQ. CDR3 length: 16 residues. Trimming took off 3 bases at V and 5 bases at J, with 17 bases between the two ends. CDR3 protein: CASSYAGILENEKLFF. CDR3 coding DNA: TGCGCCAGCAGCTATGCGGGAATCCTGGAGAATGAAAAACTGTTTTTT.

V gene TRBV7-2 combines with J gene TRBJ1-1; 7 bases fit TRBD1. Germline CDR1 SGHTA, CDR2 FQGNSA. With 5 bases clipped from V and 2 bases from J, the junction kept 8 bases outside the gene matches. The CDR3 sequence is 15 residues long. This CDR3 reads CASSPSGTANTEAFF. The CDR3 DNA sequence: TGTGCCAGCAGCCCTTCCGGGACAGCTAACACTGAAGCTTTCTTT.

V and J are TRBV27 and TRBJ2-7; D possibly matches TRBD1 or TRBD2 (5 bases each). Germline values: CDR1 MNHEY, CDR2 SMNVEV (reference sequence). This CDR3 has 14 residues. The V end was cut by 7 bases, the J end by 5 bases, with 18 bases between. The CDR3 here is CASTPSGWGHEQYF. The CDR3 nucleotides are TGTGCCAGCACCCCATCGGGGTGGGGCCACGAGCAGTACTTC.

This clone was seen a handful of times. Within the sample, other DNA sequences also encode this same CDR3. The gene calls are TRBV28 and TRBJ1-2; TRBD1 might be the D (5 bases). CDR3 length equals 13 residues. CDR1 is MDHEN, CDR2 SYDVKM, per germline. The germline V and J ends were trimmed by 3 bases and 3 bases, with 8 bases remaining between them. CDR3 protein: CASSLGRYYGYTF. Here the CDR3 DNA reads TGTGCCAGCAGTTTGGGACGTTACTATGGCTACACCTTC.